This T cell receptor (beta chain) stems from a study of response to subunit inactivated influenza vaccine. TCRdb redid the calling of the RT-PCR reads with MiXCR, one entry per CDR3 protein. This sample has around 200,000 distinct CDR3 sequences, with around 9% found just once. Study conclusions and caveats: A suggestion made by the authors is that each seasonal influenza vaccination recruits few new T cells.

Germline assignment: CDR1 SGHRS and CDR2 YFSETQ. This CDR3 spans 14 amino acids. V was pared by 4 bases and J by 4 bases, with 12 bases between. This clonotype was picked up many times. Antigen: not known. This receptor was taken from a man in his fifties who received an inactivated influenza vaccine. Sequencing was performed on non-naive T cells sorted from PBMCs, taken on the day of vaccination. V usage is TRBV5-1 and J usage is TRBJ2-1; tentatively, D is TRBD2 (7 bases). This CDR3 reads CASSAGANYNEQFF. Here the CDR3 DNA reads TGCGCCAGCAGCGCGGGGGCGAATTACAATGAGCAGTTCTTC.